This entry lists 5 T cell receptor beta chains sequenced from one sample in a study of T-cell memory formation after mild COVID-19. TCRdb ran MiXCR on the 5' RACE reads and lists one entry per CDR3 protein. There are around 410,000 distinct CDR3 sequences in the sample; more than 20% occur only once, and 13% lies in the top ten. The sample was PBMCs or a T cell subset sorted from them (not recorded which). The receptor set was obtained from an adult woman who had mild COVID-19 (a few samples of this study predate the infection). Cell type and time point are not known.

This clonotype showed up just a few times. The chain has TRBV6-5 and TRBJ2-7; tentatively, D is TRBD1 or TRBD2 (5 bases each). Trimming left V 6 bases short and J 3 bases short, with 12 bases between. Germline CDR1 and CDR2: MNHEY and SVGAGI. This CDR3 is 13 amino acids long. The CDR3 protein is CASRSGTFYEQYF. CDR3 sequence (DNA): TGTGCCAGCAGGTCCGGGACCTTCTACGAGCAGTACTTC.

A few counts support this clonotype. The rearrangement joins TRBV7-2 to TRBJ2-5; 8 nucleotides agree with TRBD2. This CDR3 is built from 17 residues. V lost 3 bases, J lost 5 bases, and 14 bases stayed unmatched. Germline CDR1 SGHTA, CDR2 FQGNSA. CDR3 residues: CASSFRLGLTGGETQYF. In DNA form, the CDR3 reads TGTGCCAGCAGCTTCCGCTTAGGATTAACGGGAGGGGAGACCCAGTACTTC.

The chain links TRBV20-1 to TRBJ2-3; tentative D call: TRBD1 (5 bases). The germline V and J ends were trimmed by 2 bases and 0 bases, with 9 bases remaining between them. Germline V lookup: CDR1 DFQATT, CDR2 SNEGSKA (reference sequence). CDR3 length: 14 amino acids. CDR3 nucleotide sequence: TGCAGTGCTAGAAGCCAGGGAAGCACAGATACGCAGTATTTT. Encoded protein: CSARSQGSTDTQYF.

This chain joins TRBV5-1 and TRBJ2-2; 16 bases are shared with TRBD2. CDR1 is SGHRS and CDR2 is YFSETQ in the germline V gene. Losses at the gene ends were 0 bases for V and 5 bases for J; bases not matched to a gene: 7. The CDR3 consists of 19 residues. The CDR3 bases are TGCGCCAGCAGCTTGGCCGGGACTAGCGGGGGGGCCGGTACCGGGGAGCTGTTTTTT. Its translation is CASSLAGTSGGAGTGELFF.

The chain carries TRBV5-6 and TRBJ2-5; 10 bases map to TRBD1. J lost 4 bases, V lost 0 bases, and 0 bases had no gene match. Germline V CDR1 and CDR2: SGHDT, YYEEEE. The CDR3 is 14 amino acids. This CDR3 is CASSLGQGAETQYF. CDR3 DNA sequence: TGTGCCAGCAGCTTGGGACAGGGGGCAGAGACCCAGTACTTC.